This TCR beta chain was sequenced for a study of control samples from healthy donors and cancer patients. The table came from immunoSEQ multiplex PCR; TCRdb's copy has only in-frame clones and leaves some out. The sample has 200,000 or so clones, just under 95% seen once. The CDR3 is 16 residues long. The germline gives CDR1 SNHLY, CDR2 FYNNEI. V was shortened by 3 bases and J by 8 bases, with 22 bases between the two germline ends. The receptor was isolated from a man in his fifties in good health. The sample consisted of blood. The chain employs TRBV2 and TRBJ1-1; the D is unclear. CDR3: CASSDPPQLLGREAFF. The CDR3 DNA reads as TGTGCCAGCAGTGACCCCCCACAGCTCCTAGGGCGGGAAGCTTTCTTT.